The sequence of this T cell receptor (beta chain) was determined in a study of T cells in Graves' hyperthyroidism and ophthalmopathy. V lost 2 bases and J 10 bases, leaving 9 bases between the germline ends. Germline CDR1 and CDR2: KGHSH and LQKENI. This CDR3 is built from 12 residues. This clonotype appeared many times. Amplification yielded TCR beta CDR3 regions, with RNA transcripts as the source. The HTBI primer set drove a first-round RT-PCR of the TCR CDR3. TCRdb passed the multiplex PCR reads through MiXCR, listing each CDR3 protein once. In the table there are about 420,000 distinct CDR3 sequences, around 13% of which are singletons.

The receptor was isolated from a woman in her late teens or twenties with Graves' hyperthyroidism. The V gene is TRBV18, the J gene TRBJ2-1, with unresolved D. Sequencing input: blood. CDR3 DNA: TGTGCCAGCTCACCAGGCGCCGGAGAGCAGTTCTTC. This gives the protein CASSPGAGEQFF.